This T cell receptor (beta chain) was sequenced in a study of T-cell reconstitution after alpha-beta-depleted transplantation in children. Study results and limitations: In patients about two months after transplant, alpha-beta T cells reportedly arose from several hundred expanded graft clones. TCRbeta diversity was high at day 60 in some patients (a result of surviving recipient T cells and thymic progenitors).

The CDR3 length is 14 residues. Germline-derived CDR1 and CDR2 are LNHDA and SQIVND (reference sequence). V was shortened by 3 bases and J by 0 bases, with 9 bases between the two germline ends. A note on this clonotype: Its matching antigen is unknown.

Unique molecular identifiers tagged the TCRbeta library. Via MiXCR, TCRdb re-called the PCR reads, giving one row per CDR3 protein. This sample has hundreds of thousands of distinct CDR3 sequences; 13% occur once, and the top ten carry 2.2%. This sequence joins TRBV19 and TRBJ2-7; D uncertain. The source material was PBMCs, mostly from graft donor cells, sampled 360 days after TCRalphabeta/CD19-depleted stem cell transplant. This TCR was recovered from a male patient younger than 18 who had a stem cell transplant for acute myeloid leukemia, so the T cells may come from the graft donor. This CDR3 is CASSMSLLSYEQYF. CDR3 DNA: TGTGCCAGTAGTATGAGTTTACTCTCCTACGAGCAGTACTTC.